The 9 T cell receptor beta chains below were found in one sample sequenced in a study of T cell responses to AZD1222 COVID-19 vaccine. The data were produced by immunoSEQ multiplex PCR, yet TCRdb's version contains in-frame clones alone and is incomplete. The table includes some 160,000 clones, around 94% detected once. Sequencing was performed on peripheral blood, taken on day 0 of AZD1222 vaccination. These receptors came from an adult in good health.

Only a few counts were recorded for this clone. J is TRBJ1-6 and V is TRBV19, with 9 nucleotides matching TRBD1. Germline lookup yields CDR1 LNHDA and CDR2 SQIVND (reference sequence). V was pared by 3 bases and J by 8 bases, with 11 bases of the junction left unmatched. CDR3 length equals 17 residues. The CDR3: CASSIGLGQGGYSPLHF. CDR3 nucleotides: TGTGCCAGTAGTATCGGTCTGGGACAGGGAGGTTATTCACCCCTCCACTTT.

The CDR3 DNA reads TGCAGTGCTAGTCTTCGGGACAGAAGCACAGATACGCAGTATTTT. Its translation is CSASLRDRSTDTQYF. The chain couples TRBV20-1 to TRBJ2-3, with 7 bases aligning to TRBD1. V gave up 3 bases and J gave up 0 bases; unmatched junction bases: 6. The CDR3 has 15 residues. Germline values: CDR1 DFQATT, CDR2 SNEGSKA (reference sequence).

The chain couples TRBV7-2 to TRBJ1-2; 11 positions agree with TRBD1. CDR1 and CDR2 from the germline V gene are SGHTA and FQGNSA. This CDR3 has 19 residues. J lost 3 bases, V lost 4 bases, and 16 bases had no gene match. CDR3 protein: CASSSKTDPRDRGDYGYTF. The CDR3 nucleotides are TGTGCCAGCAGCTCTAAAACCGACCCCCGGGACAGGGGGGACTATGGCTACACCTTC.

The DNA for the CDR3 is TGTGCCAGCACCGCGTGGGGGGTCTACAATGAGCAGTTCTTC. Residues: CASTAWGVYNEQFF. The V gene is TRBV6-5, the J gene TRBJ2-1; possible D gene TRBD2, 6 bases. V lost 7 bases and J lost 3, with 13 bases in between. This CDR3 comprises 14 residues. The germline V gene encodes CDR1 MNHEY and CDR2 SVGAGI.

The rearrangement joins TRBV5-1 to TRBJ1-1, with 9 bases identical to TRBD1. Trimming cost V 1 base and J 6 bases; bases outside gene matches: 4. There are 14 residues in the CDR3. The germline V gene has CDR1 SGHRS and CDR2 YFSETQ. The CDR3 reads CASSLNRGPAEAFF. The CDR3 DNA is TGCGCCAGCAGCTTGAACAGGGGGCCAGCTGAAGCTTTCTTT. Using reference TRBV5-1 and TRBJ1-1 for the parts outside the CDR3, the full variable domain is KAGVTQTPRYLIKTRGQQVTLSCSPISGHRSVSWYQQTPGQGLQFLFEYFSETQRNKGNFPGRFSGRQFSNSRSEMNVSTLELGDSALYLCASSLNRGPAEAFFGQGTRLTVV.

The CDR3 protein is CASSFEPTVGYGYTF. The CDR3, as DNA: TGCGCCAGCAGCTTTGAACCTACGGTGGGTTATGGCTACACCTTC. The rearrangement links TRBV5-1 to TRBJ1-2; D unclear. The CDR3 is made up of 15 amino acids. Trimming took 2 bases from V and 5 from J, leaving 16 bases between them. CDR1 and CDR2 (germline): SGHRS, YFSETQ.

DNA of the CDR3: TGTGCCAGCAGCTTACTAGCGGGGGGAGCCTACAATGAGCAGTTCTTC. Its protein product is CASSLLAGGAYNEQFF. This chain uses TRBV7-9 with TRBJ2-1; TRBD2 aligns across 11 bases. V lost 2 bases to trimming and J lost 2 bases; unmatched junction nucleotides: 2. Germline-derived CDR1 and CDR2 are SEHNR and FQNEAQ (reference sequence). The CDR3 sequence is 16 residues long.

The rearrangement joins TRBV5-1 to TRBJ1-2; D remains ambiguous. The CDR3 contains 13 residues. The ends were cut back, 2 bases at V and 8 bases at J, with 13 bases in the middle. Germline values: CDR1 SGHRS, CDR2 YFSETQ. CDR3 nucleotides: TGCGCCAGCAGCTTATTAGAGGGTACGGGCTACACCTTC. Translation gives CASSLLEGTGYTF.

CDR3 DNA: TGTGCCAGCAGAAAAGAGGCCTTAACCCTCTCACCCCTCCACTTT. Protein: CASRKEALTLSPLHF. The V gene is TRBV7-6, the J gene TRBJ1-6; D gene unclear. This CDR3 contains 15 residues. V lost 6 bases and J lost 10, with 19 bases in between. Per germline, CDR1 SGHVS and CDR2 FNYEAQ.